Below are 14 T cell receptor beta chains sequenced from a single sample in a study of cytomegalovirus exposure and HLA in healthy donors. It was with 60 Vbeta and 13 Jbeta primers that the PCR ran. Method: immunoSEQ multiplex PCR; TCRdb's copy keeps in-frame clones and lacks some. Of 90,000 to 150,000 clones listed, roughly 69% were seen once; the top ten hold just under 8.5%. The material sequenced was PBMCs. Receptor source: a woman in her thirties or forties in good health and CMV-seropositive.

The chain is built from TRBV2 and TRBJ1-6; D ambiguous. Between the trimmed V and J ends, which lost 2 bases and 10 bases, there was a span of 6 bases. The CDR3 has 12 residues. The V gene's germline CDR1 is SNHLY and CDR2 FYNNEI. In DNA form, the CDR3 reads TGTGCCAGCAGTGAAATCGTCTCACCCCTCCACTTT. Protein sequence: CASSEIVSPLHF.

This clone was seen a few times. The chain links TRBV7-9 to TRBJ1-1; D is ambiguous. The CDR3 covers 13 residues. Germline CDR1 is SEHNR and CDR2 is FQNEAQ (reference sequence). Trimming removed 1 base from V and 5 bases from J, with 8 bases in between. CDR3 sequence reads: CASSLGVGTEAFF. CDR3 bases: TGTGCCAGCAGCTTAGGGGTCGGGACTGAAGCTTTCTTT.

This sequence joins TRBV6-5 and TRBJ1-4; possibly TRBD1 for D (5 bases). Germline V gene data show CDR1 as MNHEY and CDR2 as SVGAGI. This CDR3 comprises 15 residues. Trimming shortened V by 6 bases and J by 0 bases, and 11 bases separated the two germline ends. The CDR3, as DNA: TGTGCCAGCAGGGCAGGACAAGCAACTAATGAAAAACTGTTTTTT. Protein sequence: CASRAGQATNEKLFF.

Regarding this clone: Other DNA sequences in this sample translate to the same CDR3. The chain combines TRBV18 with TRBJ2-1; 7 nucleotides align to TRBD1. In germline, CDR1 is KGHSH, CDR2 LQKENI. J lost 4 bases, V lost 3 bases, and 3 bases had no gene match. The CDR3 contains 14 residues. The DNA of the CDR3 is TGTGCCAGCTCACCTTGGGACAGTTACAATGAGCAGTTCTTC. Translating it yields CASSPWDSYNEQFF.

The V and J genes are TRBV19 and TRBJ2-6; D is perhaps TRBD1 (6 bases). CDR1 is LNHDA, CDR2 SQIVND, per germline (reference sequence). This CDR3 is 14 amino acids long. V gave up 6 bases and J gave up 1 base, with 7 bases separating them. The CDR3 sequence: CASSTGSGANVLTF. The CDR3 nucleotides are TGTGCCAGTAGCACAGGGTCTGGGGCCAACGTCCTGACTTTC.

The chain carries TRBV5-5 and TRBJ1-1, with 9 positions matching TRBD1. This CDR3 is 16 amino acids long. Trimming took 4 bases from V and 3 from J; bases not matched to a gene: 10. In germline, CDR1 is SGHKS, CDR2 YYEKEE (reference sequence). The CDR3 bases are TGTGCCAGCAGCCTGCGACAGGGGGAAAGTCACACTGAAGCTTTCTTT. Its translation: CASSLRQGESHTEAFF.

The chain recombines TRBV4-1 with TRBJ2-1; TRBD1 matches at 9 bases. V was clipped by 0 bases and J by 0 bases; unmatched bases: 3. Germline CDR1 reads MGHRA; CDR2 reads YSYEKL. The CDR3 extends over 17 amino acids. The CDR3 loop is CASSQEGTGHSYNEQFF. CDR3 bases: TGCGCCAGCAGCCAAGAGGGGACAGGGCACTCCTACAATGAGCAGTTCTTC.

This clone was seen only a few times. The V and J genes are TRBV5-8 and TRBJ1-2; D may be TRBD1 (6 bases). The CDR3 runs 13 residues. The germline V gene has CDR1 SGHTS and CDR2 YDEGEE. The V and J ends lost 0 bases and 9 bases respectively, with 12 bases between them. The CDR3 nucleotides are TGTGCCAGCAGCTTGGTCAGGGGCTCAAGCTACACCTTC. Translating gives CASSLVRGSSYTF.

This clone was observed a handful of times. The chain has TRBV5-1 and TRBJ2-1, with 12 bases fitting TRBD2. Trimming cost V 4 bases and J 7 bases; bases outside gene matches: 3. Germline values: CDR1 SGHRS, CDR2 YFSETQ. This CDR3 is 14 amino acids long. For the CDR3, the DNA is TGCGCCAGCAGCGGGGGGACTAGCGGGAATGAGCAGTTCTTC. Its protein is CASSGGTSGNEQFF.

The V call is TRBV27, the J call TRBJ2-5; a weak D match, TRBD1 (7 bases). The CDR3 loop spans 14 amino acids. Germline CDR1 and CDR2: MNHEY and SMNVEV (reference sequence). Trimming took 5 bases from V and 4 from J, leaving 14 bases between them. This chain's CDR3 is CASSRQGLLETQYF. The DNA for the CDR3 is TGTGCCAGCAGTAGACAGGGACTTTTAGAGACCCAGTACTTC.

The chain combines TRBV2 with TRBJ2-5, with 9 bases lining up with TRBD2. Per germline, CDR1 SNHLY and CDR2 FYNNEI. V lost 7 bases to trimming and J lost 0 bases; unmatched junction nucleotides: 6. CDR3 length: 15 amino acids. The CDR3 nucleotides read TGTGCCAGCAAGGTAGTAGCGGGGGACCAAGAGACCCAGTACTTC. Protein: CASKVVAGDQETQYF.

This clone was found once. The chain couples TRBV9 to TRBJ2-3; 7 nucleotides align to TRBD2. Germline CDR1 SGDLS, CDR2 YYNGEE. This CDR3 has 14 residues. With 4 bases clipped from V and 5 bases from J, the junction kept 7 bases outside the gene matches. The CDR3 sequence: CASSTSGAGDTQYF. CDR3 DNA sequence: TGTGCCAGCAGCACCAGCGGGGCTGGAGATACGCAGTATTTT.

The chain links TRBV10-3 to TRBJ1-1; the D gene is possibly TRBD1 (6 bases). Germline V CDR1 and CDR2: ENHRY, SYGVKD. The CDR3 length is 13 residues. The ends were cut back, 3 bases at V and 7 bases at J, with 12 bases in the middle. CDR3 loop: CAISDPTGIEAFF. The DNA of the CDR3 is TGTGCCATCAGTGATCCCACAGGGATTGAAGCTTTCTTT.

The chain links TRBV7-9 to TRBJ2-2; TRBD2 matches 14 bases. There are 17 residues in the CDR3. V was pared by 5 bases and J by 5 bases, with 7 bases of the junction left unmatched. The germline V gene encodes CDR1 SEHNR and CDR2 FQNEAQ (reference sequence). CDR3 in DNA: TGTGCCAGCAGCCCACGTCGACTAGCGGGGGGGACCGGGGAGCTGTTTTTT. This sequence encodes CASSPRRLAGGTGELFF. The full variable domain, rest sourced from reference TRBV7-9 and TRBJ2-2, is DTGVSQNPRHKITKRGQNVTFRCDPISEHNRLYWYRQTLGQGPEFLTYFQNEAQLEKSRLLSDRFSAERPKGSFSTLEIQRTEQGDSAMYLCASSPRRLAGGTGELFFGEGSRLTVL.